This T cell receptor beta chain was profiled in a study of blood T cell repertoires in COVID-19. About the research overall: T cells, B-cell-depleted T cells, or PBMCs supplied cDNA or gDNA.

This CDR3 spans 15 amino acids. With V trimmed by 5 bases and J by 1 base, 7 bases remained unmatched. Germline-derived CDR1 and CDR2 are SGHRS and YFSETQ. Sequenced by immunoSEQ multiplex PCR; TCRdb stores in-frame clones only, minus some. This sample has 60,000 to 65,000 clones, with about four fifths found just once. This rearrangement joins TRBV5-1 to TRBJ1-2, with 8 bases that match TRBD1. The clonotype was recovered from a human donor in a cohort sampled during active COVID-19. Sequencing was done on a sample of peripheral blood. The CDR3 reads CASSLTTGVNYGYTF. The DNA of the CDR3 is TGCGCCAGCAGTCTTACGACAGGGGTTAACTATGGCTACACCTTC.